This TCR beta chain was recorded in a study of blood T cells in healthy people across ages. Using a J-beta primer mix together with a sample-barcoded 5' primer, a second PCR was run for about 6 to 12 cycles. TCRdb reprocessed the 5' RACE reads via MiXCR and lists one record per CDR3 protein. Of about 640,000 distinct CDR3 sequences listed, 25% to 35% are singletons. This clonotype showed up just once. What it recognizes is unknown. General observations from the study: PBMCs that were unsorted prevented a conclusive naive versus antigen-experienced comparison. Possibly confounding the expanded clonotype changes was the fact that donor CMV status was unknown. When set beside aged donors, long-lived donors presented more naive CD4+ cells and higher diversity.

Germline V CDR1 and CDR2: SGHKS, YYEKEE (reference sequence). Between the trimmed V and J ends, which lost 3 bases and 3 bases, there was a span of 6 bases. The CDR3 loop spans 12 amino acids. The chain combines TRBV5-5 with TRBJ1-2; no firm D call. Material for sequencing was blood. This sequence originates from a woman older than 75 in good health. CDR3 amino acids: CASSSRDYGYTF. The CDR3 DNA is TGTGCCAGCAGCTCCCGGGACTATGGCTACACCTTC.